This T cell receptor beta chain was captured by sequencing in a study of T cells after yellow fever vaccination (dated by TCRdb to about 2019). For the study in its entirety: The SMART-Seq v4 Ultra Low Input RNA kit was used to prepare libraries from fractions with low cell numbers. To follow T-cell clones before and after primary and booster YFV17D yellow fever vaccination, bulk TCR alpha and beta repertoires were sequenced over time. The cohort comprised two healthy male donors, one aged 18 to 29 and one aged 30 to 40 years. Blood samples were taken at several timepoints before and after primary and secondary immunization, and bulk PBMC replicates and cell subsets were isolated. The paper as a whole reports these results and caveats: Computational filtering was required because FACS-sorted repertoires could contain abundant contaminating clonotypes from the bulk population. Because only two donors were included in the study, the extent to which the findings can be generalized is limited. A small fraction of clonotypes appeared in both the CD4 and CD8 compartments, likely as a result of convergent recombination. After the booster, most of the clones that had expanded following primary vaccination were detected again (almost 98% of CD4 and more than 85% of CD8), which suggests that memory was broadly maintained. Compared with the primary T-cell response, the secondary T-cell response was faster but weaker, reaching its peak on day 5 rather than on day 15.

This clonotype was found many times. Its specific antigen is unknown. No base-level quality is on record; no much larger clone is a single base apart. TCRdb shows the sequencer as Illumina NovaSeq 6000. TCR cDNA was synthesized by 5'RACE template switching, through which a universal primer site and unique molecular identifiers were introduced. cDNA synthesis was primed from both the TCR alpha and TCR beta constant segments. Two PCR steps were used to amplify libraries, with sample barcodes and sequencing adapters being added in the second step. Sequencing of libraries was done on Illumina HiSeq 2500 (2x100 bp) or NovaSeq (2x150 bp). The source study handled its data this way. MIGEC was used to demultiplex reads and collapse the reads into UMI consensus sequences, and MiXCR was used for V(D)J alignment. Vaccine-responding clonotypes were identified with edgeR using replicate PBMC samples, with FDR below 0.01 and a log2 fold change above 5 up to day 15 being required. Each bulk clonotype received a CD4 or CD8 identity based on whether the sequenced CD4 or CD8 repertoire contained that clonotype at higher abundance. The public sequencing data were trimmed at Q25 with fastp and processed into clonotypes with MiXCR by TCRdb, which kept only in-frame beta chains. Merged by CDR3 protein, the rows form single entries marked with the most common genes and DNA. The V and J calls, along with clone size, are taken from TCRdb and not from the paper's own processing. Within this sample are 300,000 or so distinct CDR3 sequences, with 8.7% of them counted one time only. Over 3% of the sample is in the top ten clones.

CDR1 and CDR2 were assigned from the germline V gene as SGHDT and YYEEEE. The CDR3 runs 14 amino acids, cysteine and phenylalanine included. The only DNA kept is the CDR3, 42 bases in frame from the first base. Trimmed from V: 5 bases; trimmed from J: 3 bases; junction bases lacking a gene match: 4. This specimen's treatment or condition label, interpreted: live attenuated yellow fever vaccine strain. A standard Ficoll-Paque protocol was used to isolate PBMCs from peripheral blood. Dynabeads CD4 and CD8 positive selection kits were used to isolate CD4 and CD8 T-cell fractions. TriZol was used to extract RNA from bulk PBMCs, CD4 and CD8 fractions, and dextramer-positive and dextramer-negative fractions.

The source is a young man who received the YFV17D yellow fever vaccine. The V and J genes are TRBV5-6 and TRBJ1-4, with 7 bases matching TRBD1. Sequences were derived from CD4+ T cells sorted from PBMCs, sampled 5 days after the yellow fever booster vaccination. The CDR3 protein is CASSRDRSNEKLFF. The nucleotides are TGTGCCAGCAGTCGGGACAGATCTAATGAAAAACTGTTTTTT.